This T cell receptor beta chain was sequenced in a study of OX40 agonist ivuxolimab in advanced cancers. Study-wide background: Patients assigned to dose escalation were diagnosed with hepatocellular carcinoma, melanoma, renal cell or head and neck cancer.

CDR1 and CDR2 (germline): MNHNS, SASEGT. V was clipped by 0 bases and J by 0 bases, with 8 bases between them. The CDR3 consists of 15 residues. Produced via immunoSEQ multiplex PCR; TCRdb's table is partial and in-frame only. The repertoire holds 30,000 to 45,000 clones, with approximately 90% as singletons. This clonotype was sampled from an adult with an advanced solid tumor such as melanoma, head and neck, liver or kidney cancer. The sample was CD4+ or CD8+ T cells sorted from blood, taken in a trial of the OX40 agonist ivuxolimab. The rearrangement uses TRBV6-1 and TRBJ1-2, with D perhaps matching TRBD1 (6 bases). The chain's CDR3 is CASSEATGPNYGYTF. CDR3 in DNA: TGTGCCAGCAGTGAAGCTACAGGGCCTAACTATGGCTACACCTTC.